Listed below are T cell receptor beta chains from one sample, sequenced in a study of blood T cell repertoires in COVID-19. The method was immunoSEQ multiplex PCR; TCRdb's version includes in-frame clones alone and lacks a portion of them. The repertoire holds fewer than 650,000 clones, with 70% to 90% as singletons. Sequenced: peripheral blood. These receptors were obtained from a woman between 50 and 59 years old with COVID-19, enrolled during active disease. Both conserved end residues are part of each CDR3. A D gene is named only where the DNA matches it firmly. Clone size is not always given. Where it is, it says once, few, many or a class for expanded clones.

cdr3_length	v_call	d_call	j_call	clone_size	cdr3_aa	cdr3_nt
15	TRBV11-3	-	TRBJ1-4	-	CASSPGRGEGEKLFF	TGTGCCAGCAGCCCCGGCCGGGGAGAGGGTGAAAAACTGTTTTTT
14	TRBV11-2	TRBD1	TRBJ1-4	-	CASRRQGANEKLFF	TGTGCCAGCAGGAGACAGGGGGCAAATGAAAAACTGTTTTTT
14	TRBV5-1	TRBD1	TRBJ2-4	once	CASSLGGQGNIQYF	TGCGCCAGCAGCTTGGGGGGACAGGGAAACATTCAGTACTTC
15	TRBV6-4	-	TRBJ1-2	-	CASSDSPGVGYGYTF	TGTGCCAGCAGTGACTCTCCAGGGGTGGGCTATGGCTACACCTTC
14	TRBV6-6	-	TRBJ2-3	-	CASSNRPGSGTQYF	TGTGCCAGCAGCAACCGGCCAGGGAGCGGGACGCAGTATTTT
15	TRBV7-2	TRBD1	TRBJ1-3	-	CASSPETGVGNTIYF	TGTGCCAGCAGCCCTGAGACAGGGGTAGGAAACACCATATATTTT
15	TRBV30	TRBD2	TRBJ2-2	-	CAWSKAGANTGELFF	TGTGCCTGGTCTAAAGCGGGGGCGAACACCGGGGAGCTGTTTTTT
15	TRBV7-8	-	TRBJ2-1	-	CASTNEGGAYNEQFF	TGTGCCAGCACTAATGAGGGGGGGGCATACAATGAGCAGTTCTTC
12	TRBV6-6	-	TRBJ2-2	-	CASSRPRGELFF	TGTGCCAGCAGCCGCCCCAGGGGGGAGCTGTTTTTT
14	TRBV12-5	-	TRBJ2-7	-	CASGPRDGIYEQYF	TGTGCTAGTGGCCCCAGGGATGGGATCTACGAGCAGTACTTC
14	TRBV30	-	TRBJ2-3	-	CAWSGGISTDTQYF	TGTGCCTGGAGTGGAGGGATAAGCACAGATACGCAGTATTTT
14	TRBV14	TRBD1	TRBJ2-3	once	CASSQVVGTGTQYF	TGTGCCAGCAGCCAAGTCGTAGGGACAGGTACGCAGTATTTT
13	TRBV18	-	TRBJ1-1	-	CASSPAAGTEAFF	TGTGCCAGCTCGCCGGCGGCAGGGACTGAAGCTTTCTTT
13	TRBV2	TRBD1	TRBJ1-2	-	CASSTGQTYGYTF	TGTGCCAGCAGTACGGGACAGACTTATGGCTACACCTTC
15	TRBV29-1	TRBD2	TRBJ2-7	-	CSATGLAGGVGEQYF	TGCAGCGCCACCGGACTAGCGGGGGGAGTGGGTGAGCAGTACTTC
15	TRBV5-4	-	TRBJ1-2	few	CASSLVGARSYGYTF	TGTGCCAGCAGCTTGGTGGGGGCAAGGAGCTATGGCTACACCTTC
17	TRBV5-5	-	TRBJ2-6	-	CASSPRGGGGGANVLTF	TGTGCCAGCAGCCCCAGGGGCGGGGGAGGTGGGGCCAACGTCCTGACTTTC
13	TRBV3-1/TRBV3-2	-	TRBJ2-5	-	CASSYGLRETQYF	TGTGCCAGCAGTTATGGACTGCGGGAGACCCAGTACTTC
15	TRBV19	-	TRBJ1-2	-	CASSIDPGPGNGYTF	TGTGCCAGTAGTATAGATCCTGGCCCGGGAAATGGCTACACCTTC
14	TRBV2	-	TRBJ2-7	-	CASSERSSSYEQYF	TGTGCCAGCAGTGAACGGTCGAGCTCCTACGAGCAGTACTTC
17	TRBV5-4	-	TRBJ2-7	-	CASSLDPPPGYRDEQYF	TGTGCCAGCAGCTTGGACCCCCCGCCAGGGTATCGCGACGAGCAGTACTTC
17	TRBV11-2	TRBD2	TRBJ2-7	-	CASSSSSGGLSSYEQYF	TGTGCCAGCAGCTCGAGTAGCGGGGGGCTCAGCTCCTACGAGCAGTACTTC
14	TRBV11-2	TRBD1	TRBJ1-1	-	CASSLEEGAPEAFF	TGTGCCAGCAGCTTAGAAGAGGGGGCCCCTGAAGCTTTCTTT
14	TRBV19	-	TRBJ1-3	once	CASRTAVSGNTIYF	TGTGCCAGTAGAACGGCGGTCTCTGGAAACACCATATATTTT
15	TRBV9	-	TRBJ1-3	-	CASSVTTGLGNTIYF	TGTGCCAGCAGCGTAACTACAGGGCTCGGAAACACCATATATTTT
16	TRBV5-5	-	TRBJ2-2	once	CASSIFPGQNTGELFF	TGTGCCAGCAGCATTTTTCCGGGACAGAACACCGGGGAGCTGTTTTTT
16	TRBV2	-	TRBJ1-2	-	CASSDGGAPANYGYTF	TGTGCCAGCAGTGATGGGGGGGCGCCGGCTAACTATGGCTACACCTTC
15	TRBV27	-	TRBJ1-1	-	CASSFGQGMNTEAFF	TGTGCCAGCAGTTTCGGGCAGGGGATGAACACTGAAGCTTTCTTT
12	TRBV18	-	TRBJ2-3	-	CASSPQEGTQYF	TGTGCCAGCTCACCACAAGAGGGTACGCAGTATTTT
18	TRBV6-6	-	TRBJ1-1	-	CASSLVSGGTPMNTEAFF	TGTGCCAGCAGTCTGGTGTCTGGGGGCACACCCATGAACACTGAAGCTTTCTTT
11	TRBV9	-	TRBJ1-3	-	CASSPGDTIYF	TGTGCCAGCAGCCCGGGGGACACCATATATTTT
15	TRBV5-1	TRBD1	TRBJ2-2	-	CASSTTGANTGELFF	TGCGCCAGCAGCACTACAGGGGCGAACACCGGGGAGCTGTTTTTT
16	TRBV27	-	TRBJ2-2	-	CASSPIAGWGTGELFF	TGTGCCAGCAGTCCCATCGCAGGGTGGGGCACCGGGGAGCTGTTTTTT
11	TRBV12-3/TRBV12-4	-	TRBJ1-1	-	CASSPGPEAFF	TGTGCCAGCAGTCCAGGGCCTGAAGCTTTCTTT
16	TRBV9	-	TRBJ2-1	-	CASSVVPRGSYNEQFF	TGTGCCAGCAGCGTAGTCCCAAGGGGCTCCTACAATGAGCAGTTCTTC
13	TRBV19	-	TRBJ1-1	-	CASSPGDFTEAFF	TGTGCCAGTAGCCCGGGGGACTTCACTGAAGCTTTCTTT
17	TRBV27	TRBD1	TRBJ1-4	-	CASLPGTGSVANEKLFF	TGTGCCAGCCTTCCCGGGACAGGGTCGGTAGCTAATGAAAAACTGTTTTTT
14	TRBV6-5	-	TRBJ1-2	-	CASSQYRTHNGYTF	TGTGCCAGCAGTCAATACAGAACCCATAATGGCTACACCTTC
16	TRBV5-1	TRBD1	TRBJ2-3	-	CASSTAGTGIADTQYF	TGCGCCAGCAGCACGGCCGGGACAGGGATTGCAGATACGCAGTATTTT
14	TRBV25-1	-	TRBJ1-3	-	CASSEYRVGNTIYF	TGTGCCAGCAGTGAATACAGGGTGGGGAACACCATATATTTT
12	TRBV30	-	TRBJ1-1	-	CARTALNTEAFF	TGTGCCCGGACAGCGCTGAACACTGAAGCTTTCTTT
11	TRBV7-9	-	TRBJ2-7	-	CASSANRAQYF	TGTGCCAGCAGCGCCAACAGGGCTCAGTACTTC
13	TRBV27	-	TRBJ1-2	-	CASSKGQQYGYTF	TGTGCCAGCAGCAAGGGGCAGCAGTATGGCTACACCTTC
16	TRBV2	TRBD2	TRBJ2-1	-	CASSGPELAGEREQFF	TGTGCCAGCAGTGGTCCCGAGTTAGCGGGGGAGAGGGAGCAGTTCTTC
17	TRBV5-6	-	TRBJ2-1	once	CASSLLGSPGSYNEQFF	TGTGCCAGCAGCCTCCTCGGGTCGCCCGGCTCCTACAATGAGCAGTTCTTC
14	TRBV15	-	TRBJ1-5	few	CATSRENSNQPQHF	TGTGCCACCAGCAGGGAGAATAGCAATCAGCCCCAGCATTTT
11	TRBV20-1	TRBD2	TRBJ2-1	few	CSARLADEQFF	TGCAGTGCTAGACTAGCGGATGAGCAGTTCTTC
10	TRBV30	-	TRBJ1-2	-	CAWDGYGYTF	TGTGCCTGGGACGGCTATGGCTACACCTTC
15	TRBV30	TRBD2	TRBJ2-1	once	CAWDPQAGVLGEQFF	TGTGCCTGGGACCCACAAGCGGGGGTTCTGGGTGAGCAGTTCTTC
13	TRBV2	-	TRBJ1-4	-	CASRDLRNEKLFF	TGTGCCAGCCGGGACTTAAGGAATGAAAAACTGTTTTTT
16	TRBV5-6	-	TRBJ2-1	-	CASSSRWGGRPYEQFF	TGTGCCAGCAGCTCGAGATGGGGGGGGCGGCCTTATGAGCAGTTCTTC
13	TRBV7-9	-	TRBJ1-5	few	CASSPMEGPPQHF	TGTGCCAGCAGCCCCATGGAGGGTCCACCCCAGCATTTT
17	TRBV7-2	TRBD2	TRBJ2-1	-	CASSLQTGGPPYNEQFF	TGTGCCAGCAGTTTGCAGACGGGGGGGCCCCCCTACAATGAGCAGTTCTTC
15	TRBV19	TRBD1	TRBJ1-6	-	CASSIGTGDNSPLHF	TGTGCCAGTAGTATTGGGACAGGGGACAATTCACCCCTCCACTTT